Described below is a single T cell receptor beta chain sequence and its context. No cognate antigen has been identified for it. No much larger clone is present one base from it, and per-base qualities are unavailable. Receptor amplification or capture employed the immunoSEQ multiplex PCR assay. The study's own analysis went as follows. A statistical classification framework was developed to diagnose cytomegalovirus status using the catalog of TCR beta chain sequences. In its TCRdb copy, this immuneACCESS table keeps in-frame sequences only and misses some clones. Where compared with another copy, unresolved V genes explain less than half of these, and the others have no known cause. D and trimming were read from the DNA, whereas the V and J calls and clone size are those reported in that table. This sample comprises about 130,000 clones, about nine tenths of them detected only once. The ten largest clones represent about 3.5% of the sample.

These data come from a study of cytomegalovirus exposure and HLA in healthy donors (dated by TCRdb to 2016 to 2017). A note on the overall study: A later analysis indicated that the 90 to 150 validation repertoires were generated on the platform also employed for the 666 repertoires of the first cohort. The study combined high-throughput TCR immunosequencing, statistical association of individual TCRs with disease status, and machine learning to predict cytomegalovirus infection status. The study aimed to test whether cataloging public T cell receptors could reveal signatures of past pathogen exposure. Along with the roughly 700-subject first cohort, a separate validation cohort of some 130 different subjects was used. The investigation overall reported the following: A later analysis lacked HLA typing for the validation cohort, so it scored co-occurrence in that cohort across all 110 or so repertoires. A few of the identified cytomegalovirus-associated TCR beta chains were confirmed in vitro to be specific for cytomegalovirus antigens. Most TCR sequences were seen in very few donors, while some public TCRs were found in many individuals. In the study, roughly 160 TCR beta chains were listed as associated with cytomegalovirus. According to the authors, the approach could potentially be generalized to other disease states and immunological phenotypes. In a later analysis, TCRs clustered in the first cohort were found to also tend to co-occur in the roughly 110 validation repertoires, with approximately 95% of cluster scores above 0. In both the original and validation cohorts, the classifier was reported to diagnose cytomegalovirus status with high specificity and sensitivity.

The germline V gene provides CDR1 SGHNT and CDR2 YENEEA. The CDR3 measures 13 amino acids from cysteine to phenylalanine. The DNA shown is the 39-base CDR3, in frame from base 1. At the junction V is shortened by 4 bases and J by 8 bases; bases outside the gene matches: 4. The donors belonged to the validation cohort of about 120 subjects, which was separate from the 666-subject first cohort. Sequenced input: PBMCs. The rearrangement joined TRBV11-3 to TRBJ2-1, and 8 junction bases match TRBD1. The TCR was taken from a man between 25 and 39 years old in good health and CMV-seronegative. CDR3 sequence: CASSSGQEYEQFF. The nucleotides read TGTGCCAGCAGCTCGGGACAGGAGTATGAGCAGTTCTTC.